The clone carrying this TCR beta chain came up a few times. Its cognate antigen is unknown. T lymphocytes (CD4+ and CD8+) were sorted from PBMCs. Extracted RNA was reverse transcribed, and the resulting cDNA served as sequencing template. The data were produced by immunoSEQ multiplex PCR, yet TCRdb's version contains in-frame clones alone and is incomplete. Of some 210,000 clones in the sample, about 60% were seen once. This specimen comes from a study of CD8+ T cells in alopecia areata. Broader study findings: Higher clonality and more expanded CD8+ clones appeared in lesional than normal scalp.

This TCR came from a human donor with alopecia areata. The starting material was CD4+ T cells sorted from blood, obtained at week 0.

The CDR3 sequence is CSAMNTEAFF. CDR3 bases: TGCAGCGCCATGAACACTGAAGCTTTCTTT. The V and J genes are TRBV29-1 and TRBJ1-1; no clear D gene. Trimming took off 7 bases at V and 0 bases at J, with 3 bases between the two ends. This CDR3 comprises 10 residues. Germline V gene lookup returns CDR1 SQVTM and CDR2 ANQGSEA.